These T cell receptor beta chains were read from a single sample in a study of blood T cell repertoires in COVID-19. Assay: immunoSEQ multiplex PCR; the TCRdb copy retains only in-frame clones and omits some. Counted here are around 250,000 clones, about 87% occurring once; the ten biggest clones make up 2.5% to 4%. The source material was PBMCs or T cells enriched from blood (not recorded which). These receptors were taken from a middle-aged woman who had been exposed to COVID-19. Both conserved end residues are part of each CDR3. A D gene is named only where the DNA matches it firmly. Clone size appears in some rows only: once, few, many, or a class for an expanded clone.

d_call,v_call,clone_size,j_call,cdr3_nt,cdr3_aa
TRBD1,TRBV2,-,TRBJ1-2,TGTGCCAGCAGCGAGGGACAGGGGTTGAGCTATGGCTACACCTTC,CASSEGQGLSYGYTF
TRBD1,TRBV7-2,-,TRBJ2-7,TGTGCCAGCAGCTCGTCAGGGGGTAGTCTATACGAGCAGTACTTC,CASSSSGGSLYEQYF
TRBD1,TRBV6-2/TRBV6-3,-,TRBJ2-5,TGTGCCAGCAGTTACTCGATGGCAGGGGGAACCGCGTACCAAGAGACCCAGTACTTC,CASSYSMAGGTAYQETQYF
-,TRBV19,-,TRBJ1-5,TGTGCCAGTCTTCAGCCAGGGGAAGGGCCCCAGCATTTT,CASLQPGEGPQHF
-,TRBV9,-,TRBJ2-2,TGTGCCAGCAGCGTCTTAGTGTCCGGGGAGCTGTTTTTT,CASSVLVSGELFF
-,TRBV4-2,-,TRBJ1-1,TGTGCCAGCAGCCAAGGGGGAGTGAACACTGAAGCTTTCTTT,CASSQGGVNTEAFF
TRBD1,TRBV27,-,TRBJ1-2,TGTGCCAGCAGTTCCAAGGGGACAGGGGGCATTTATACGCCTGGCTACACCTTC,CASSSKGTGGIYTPGYTF
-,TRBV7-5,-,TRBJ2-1,TGTGCCAGAAGCTTAGTCGAAGGGACTAGCGGGAGCATCGAAAAGTCGCTCTTC,CARSLVEGTSGSIEKSLF
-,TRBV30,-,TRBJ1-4,TGTGCCTGGAGTTCCTTACGGGGGATTACTGAAAAACTGTTTTTT,CAWSSLRGITEKLFF
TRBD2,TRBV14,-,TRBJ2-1,TGTGCCAGCAGCCCCTTCCGTGAGCGGGGAAGATATGAGCAGTTCTTC,CASSPFRERGRYEQFF
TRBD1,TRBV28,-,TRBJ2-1,TGTGCCAGCAGTCAACAGGGGGCCCTCCTCAATGAGCAGTTCTTC,CASSQQGALLNEQFF
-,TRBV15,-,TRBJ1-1,TGTGCCACCAGCAGAGATGTGGCGAACACTGAAGCTTTCTTT,CATSRDVANTEAFF
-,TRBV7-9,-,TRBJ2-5,TGTGCCAGCAGCTTACCTCAACGAGGGACCCAGTACTTC,CASSLPQRGTQYF
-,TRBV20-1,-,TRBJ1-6,TGCAGTGCTAGTTCCGACAGAGGAAATTCACCCCTCCACTTT,CSASSDRGNSPLHF
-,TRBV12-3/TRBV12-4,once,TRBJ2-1,TGTGCCAGCAGTTCCGGGGATGAGCAGTTCTTC,CASSSGDEQFF
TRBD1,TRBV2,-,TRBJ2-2,TGTGCCAGCAGTCTCACAGGGGTCACCGGGGAGCTGTTTTTT,CASSLTGVTGELFF
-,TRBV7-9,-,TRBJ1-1,TGTGCCAGCAGCTCCCAGGGGAAGAACACTGAAGCTTTCTTT,CASSSQGKNTEAFF
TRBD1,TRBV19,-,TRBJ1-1,TGTGCCAGTAGTACGGGGACAGGCCACAGGGGCACTGAAGCTTTCTTT,CASSTGTGHRGTEAFF
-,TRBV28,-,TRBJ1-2,TGTGCCAGCAGGCGGAATCTTGGGGGCTACACCTTC,CASRRNLGGYTF
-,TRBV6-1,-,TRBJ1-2,TGTGCCAGCAGTGAGGCTGGGGGGTATGGCTACACCTTC,CASSEAGGYGYTF
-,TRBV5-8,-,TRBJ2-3,TGTGCCAGCAGCTTAGGCGGGGCTAGCACAGATACGCAGTATTTT,CASSLGGASTDTQYF
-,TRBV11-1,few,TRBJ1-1,TGTGCCAGCAGCCTGGGGAGGGAAGCTTTCTTT,CASSLGREAFF
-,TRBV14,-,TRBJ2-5,TGTGCCAGCAGCCAAGCAGGACAGACCGCCAAAGAGACCCAGTACTTC,CASSQAGQTAKETQYF
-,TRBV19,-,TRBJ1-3,TGTGCCAGTAGTATAGGAGCCTCAAACACCATATATTTT,CASSIGASNTIYF
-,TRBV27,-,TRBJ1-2,TGTGCCAGTAGGACTGAAAACTATGGCTACACCTTC,CASRTENYGYTF
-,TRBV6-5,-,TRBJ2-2,TGTGCCAGCAGTTTGTCAGGGGACACCGGGGAGCTGTTTTTT,CASSLSGDTGELFF
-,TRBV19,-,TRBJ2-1,TGTGCCAGTAGTATAAGTTGGTCCGGGGACAATGAGCAGTTCTTC,CASSISWSGDNEQFF
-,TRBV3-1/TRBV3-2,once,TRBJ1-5,TGTGCCAGCAGCCAAGGGGGGGGTCAGCCCCAGCATTTT,CASSQGGGQPQHF
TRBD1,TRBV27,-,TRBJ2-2,TGTGCCAGCAGAGACAGGGAAGTGAACACCGGGGAGCTGTTTTTT,CASRDREVNTGELFF
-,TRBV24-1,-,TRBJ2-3,TGTGCCACCAGTGATCTAGATACGCAGTATTTT,CATSDLDTQYF
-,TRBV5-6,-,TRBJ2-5,TGTGCCAGCAGCTCCGTTCAAGAGACCCAGTACTTC,CASSSVQETQYF
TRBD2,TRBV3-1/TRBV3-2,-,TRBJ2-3,TGTGCCAGCTCGACCTTAGCGGGGGGGATGGATACGCAGTATTTT,CASSTLAGGMDTQYF
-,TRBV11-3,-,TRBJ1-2,TGTGCCAGCAGCTTACCAGGGGATGGCTATGGCTACACCTTC,CASSLPGDGYGYTF
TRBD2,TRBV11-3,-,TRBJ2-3,TGTGCCAGCAGCTTACTACGAGCACTAGCGGTCACAGATACGCAGTATTTT,CASSLLRALAVTDTQYF
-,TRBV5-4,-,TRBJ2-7,TGTGCCAGCAGCTTGGAAGGAGGAGTATACGAGCAGTACTTC,CASSLEGGVYEQYF
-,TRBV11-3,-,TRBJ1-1,TGTGCCAGCAGCTTGGCAGGTGCCACTGAAGCTTTCTTT,CASSLAGATEAFF
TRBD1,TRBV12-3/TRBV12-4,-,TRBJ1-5,TGTGCCAGTTCCGGGACAGGGGGTCAGCCCCAGCATTTT,CASSGTGGQPQHF
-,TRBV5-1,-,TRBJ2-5,TGTGCCAGCAGCTTGGAAGGGGCCTGGTACCAAGAGACCCAGTACTTC,CASSLEGAWYQETQYF
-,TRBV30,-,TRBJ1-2,TGTGCCTGGAGTGTCTTCTATGGCTACACCTTC,CAWSVFYGYTF